Below, 24 T cell receptor beta chains from the same sample are listed, as sequenced in a study of monozygotic twins with inflammatory bowel disease. TCRdb re-called the 5' RACE reads and catalogs CDR3 proteins one per entry, DNA excluded. The record lists some 170,000 distinct CDR3 sequences, of which the ten most abundant hold 2.4%. The specimen was blood. The receptors were gathered from a human donor with ulcerative colitis or Crohn's disease, or a healthy co-twin of an affected twin (not recorded which).

The rearrangement links TRBV5-1 to TRBJ2-3; TCRdb outputs TRBD2, but without DNA this stays unchecked. This CDR3 has 17 residues. Germline V gene sequence: CDR1 SGHRS, CDR2 YFSETQ. The chain's CDR3 is CASRSSKRGGVTDTQYF.

The chain couples TRBV7-9 to TRBJ1-4. Germline CDR1 reads SEHNR; CDR2 reads FQNEAQ (reference sequence). CDR3 length equals 15 residues. CDR3 sequence: CASSFRIIDNEKLFF.

The gene calls are TRBV21-1 and TRBJ2-5; the TCRdb D gene call, TRBD1, has no DNA to confirm it. TRBV21-1 counts as a pseudogene. The CDR3 is 16 amino acids. The CDR3: CASSRGNRGRRETQYF.

V and J are TRBV20-1 and TRBJ2-5; there is no DNA to check the TCRdb D call of TRBD1. Looked up from germline, CDR1 is DFQATT and CDR2 is SNEGSKA (reference sequence). The CDR3 has 12 amino acids. The CDR3 spells CSASQGHETQYF.

The rearrangement links TRBV28 to TRBJ2-7; the D call from TCRdb, TRBD2, cannot be confirmed without DNA. CDR1 is MDHEN, CDR2 SYDVKM, per germline. This CDR3 has 14 residues. CDR3 amino acids: CASSLFSGSYEQYF.

This rearrangement joins TRBV20-1 to TRBJ1-1. This CDR3 is built from 13 residues. Germline V lookup: CDR1 DFQATT, CDR2 SNEGSKA (reference sequence). CDR3: CSAPRTNGTEAFF.

This chain joins TRBV7-2 and TRBJ1-2; the TCRdb D gene call, TRBD1, has no DNA to confirm it. The CDR3 is made up of 14 amino acids. From germline, CDR1 is SGHTA and CDR2 FQGNSA. Here the CDR3 reads CASSWDRGNYGYTF. The full variable domain, completed using reference TRBV7-2 and TRBJ1-2, is GAGVSQSPSNKVTEKGKDVELRCDPISGHTALYWYRQSLGQGLEFLIYFQGNSAPDKSGLPSDRFSAERTGGSVSTLTIQRTQQEDSAVYLCASSWDRGNYGYTFGSGTRLTVV.

The chain has TRBV20-1 and TRBJ2-1; checking the TCRdb D call of TRBD2 is not possible without DNA. Germline CDR1 is DFQATT and CDR2 is SNEGSKA (reference sequence). The CDR3 contains 15 residues. The chain's CDR3 is CSAPRLAGPYNEQFF.

This chain joins TRBV9 and TRBJ2-2; TCRdb selects TRBD1, and the lack of DNA leaves this call unchecked. CDR3 size: 15 residues. CDR1 and CDR2 (germline): SGDLS, YYNGEE. CDR3 sequence: CASSSRQGNTGELFF.

The J gene is TRBJ1-6, the V gene TRBV7-8; the TCRdb D gene call, TRBD1, has no DNA to confirm it. CDR1 SGHVS and CDR2 FQNEAQ come from the germline V gene. This CDR3 has 15 amino acids. CDR3 sequence reads: CASSSTGPTNSPLHF.

This chain uses TRBV7-8 with TRBJ2-7; TCRdb designates TRBD2, a call that cannot be tested without DNA. Germline V gene sequence: CDR1 SGHVS, CDR2 FQNEAQ. This CDR3 has 15 amino acids. The CDR3 is CASSLALAGIYEQYF. Using reference TRBV7-8 and TRBJ2-7 for the parts outside the CDR3, the full variable domain is GAGVSQSPRYKVAKRGQDVALRCDPISGHVSLFWYQQALGQGPEFLTYFQNEAQLDKSGLPSDRFFAERPEGSVSTLKIQRTQQEDSAVYLCASSLALAGIYEQYFGPGTRLTVT.

The chain is built from TRBV12-3 or TRBV12-4 and TRBJ1-2; no DNA is available, so the TRBD1 call from TCRdb remains unchecked. This CDR3 has 14 residues. The CDR3: CASSFGGTGGKYTF.

The chain joins TRBV7-2 to TRBJ2-2. The CDR3 loop spans 13 amino acids. Germline V CDR1 and CDR2: SGHTA, FQGNSA. This CDR3 reads CASSLEPTGELFF.

This chain links TRBV5-1 with TRBJ2-5. The CDR3 has 15 amino acids. Per germline, CDR1 SGHRS and CDR2 YFSETQ. CDR3 protein: CASRPGLSSQETQYF.

V and J are TRBV11-2 and TRBJ2-3; TCRdb calls TRBD2, which cannot be checked without DNA. CDR3 length: 18 residues. CDR1 is SGHAT, CDR2 FQNNGV, per germline. The CDR3 loop is CASSLVRRLAGITDTQYF.

The chain links TRBV7-7 to TRBJ2-5; TCRdb reports TRBD2, a call that lacks DNA to check it against. The CDR3 runs 16 residues. Looked up from germline, CDR1 is SSHAT and CDR2 is FNYEAQ (reference sequence). The CDR3 reads CASSLAPGGRHETQYF.

J is TRBJ2-1 and V is TRBV11-3; as DNA is missing, the TRBD2 call by TCRdb cannot be tested. Germline V CDR1 and CDR2: SGHNT, YENEEA. The CDR3 loop spans 16 amino acids. CDR3: CASSLEPGLASDEQFF.

This chain links TRBV20-1 with TRBJ2-1; absent DNA, TCRdb's TRBD1 call cannot be checked. The CDR3 sequence is 12 residues long. Germline V gene sequence: CDR1 DFQATT, CDR2 SNEGSKA (reference sequence). The CDR3 reads CSAPGRRNEQFF.

The chain combines TRBV5-1 with TRBJ2-1; there is no DNA to check the TCRdb D call of TRBD1. The CDR3 spans 16 residues. In germline, CDR1 is SGHRS, CDR2 YFSETQ. The chain's CDR3 is CASSLRTGVAYNEQFF.

CDR3 in amino acids: CASSEPGSPLHF. This chain connects TRBV2 to TRBJ1-6. CDR3 length equals 12 residues. CDR1 and CDR2 from the germline V gene are SNHLY and FYNNEI.

The chain uses TRBV12-2 and TRBJ2-3; TCRdb's D call, TRBD1, is unchecked because there is no DNA. TRBV12-2 is recorded as a pseudogene. This CDR3 is 17 amino acids long. The CDR3 loop reads CASDAPGRILGTDTQYF.

This chain links TRBV19 with TRBJ2-2; lacking DNA, the TRBD2 call made by TCRdb goes unchecked. This CDR3 has 17 residues. CDR1 LNHDA and CDR2 SQIVND come from the germline V gene (reference sequence). The CDR3 loop reads CASSQSGTALNTGELFF.

V and J are TRBV6-4 and TRBJ2-1; TCRdb's D call, TRBD1, is unchecked because there is no DNA. The CDR3 has 13 residues. Germline V gene lookup returns CDR1 MRHNA and CDR2 SNTAGT. CDR3 residues: CASSLMGTDEQFF.

The chain couples TRBV2 to TRBJ1-4; TCRdb calls TRBD1, which cannot be checked without DNA. This CDR3 contains 14 residues. CDR1 is SNHLY, CDR2 FYNNEI, per germline. The CDR3 spells CASSSSRADEKLFF.